This T cell receptor beta chain was identified during a study of blood T cell repertoires in COVID-19. The CDR3 spans 17 residues. J lost 0 bases, V lost 3 bases, and 6 bases had no gene match. The V gene's germline CDR1 is MGHRA and CDR2 YSYEKL. This clone was seen a handful of times. Libraries were prepared by immunoSEQ multiplex PCR; TCRdb keeps only in-frame clonotypes and omits some of them. The sample lists some 170,000 clones; about 88% were seen once. The clonotype was recovered from a human donor with acute COVID-19. The donor label of this sample is uncertain. The chain has TRBV4-1 and TRBJ1-3; TRBD1 aligns across 9 bases. Source material: PBMCs or T cells enriched from blood (not recorded which). In DNA, the CDR3 is TGCGCCAGCAGCCAGCAGGGACAGGGTCTCTCTGGAAACACCATATATTTT. Its protein is CASSQQGQGLSGNTIYF.